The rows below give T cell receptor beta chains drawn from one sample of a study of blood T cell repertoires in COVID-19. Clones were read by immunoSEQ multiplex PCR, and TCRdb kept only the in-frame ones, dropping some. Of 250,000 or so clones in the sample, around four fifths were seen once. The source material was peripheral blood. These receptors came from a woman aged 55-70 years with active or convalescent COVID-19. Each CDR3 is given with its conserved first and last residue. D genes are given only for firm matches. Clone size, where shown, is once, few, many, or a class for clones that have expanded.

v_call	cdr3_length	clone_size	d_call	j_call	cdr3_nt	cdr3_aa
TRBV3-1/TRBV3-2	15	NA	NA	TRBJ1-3	TGTGCCAGCAGCCAAGATGCCCGGTCTGGAAACACCATATATTTT	CASSQDARSGNTIYF
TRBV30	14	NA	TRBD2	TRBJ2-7	TGTGCCTGGAGTGGCGGGGGGCGCGGGTACGAGCAGTACTTC	CAWSGGGRGYEQYF
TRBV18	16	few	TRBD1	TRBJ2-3	TGTGCCAGCTCACCACGTTTACAGGGGTCCACAGATACGCAGTATTTT	CASSPRLQGSTDTQYF
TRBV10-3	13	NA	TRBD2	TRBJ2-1	TGTGCCATCACCAGCGGGAGCTACAATGAGCAGTTCTTC	CAITSGSYNEQFF
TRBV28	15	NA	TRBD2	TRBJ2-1	TGTGCCAGCATGACTAGCGGTCAACCCTACAATGAGCAGTTCTTC	CASMTSGQPYNEQFF
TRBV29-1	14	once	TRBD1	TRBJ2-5	TGCAGCGTTGGGGACAGGGTGAAGGAAGAGACCCAGTACTTC	CSVGDRVKEETQYF
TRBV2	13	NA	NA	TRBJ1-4	TGTGCCGGGCGGGGGGTTGCTAATGAAAAACTGTTTTTT	CAGRGVANEKLFF
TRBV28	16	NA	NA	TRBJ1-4	TGTGCCAGCAGGGCGGATCCGGGTCCTCCCCCTGAAAAACTGTTTTTT	CASRADPGPPPEKLFF
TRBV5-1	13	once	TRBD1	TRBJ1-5	TGCGCCAGCAGGGACAGGGAAGGTCAGCCCCAGCATTTT	CASRDREGQPQHF
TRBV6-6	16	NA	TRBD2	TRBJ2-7	TGTGCCAGCAATACACTAGCGGAACGCCAGCGGGGCGAGCAGTACTTC	CASNTLAERQRGEQYF
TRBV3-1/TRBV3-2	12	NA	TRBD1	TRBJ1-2	TGTGCCAGCAGCAACACAGGGGCTGGCTACACCTTC	CASSNTGAGYTF
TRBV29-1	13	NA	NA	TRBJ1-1	TGCAGCGTTTCTGCAGGAGGCAACACTGAAGCTTTCTTT	CSVSAGGNTEAFF
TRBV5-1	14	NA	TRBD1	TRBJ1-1	TGCGCCAGCAGCTTGCACAGGGGGAACACTGAAGCTTTCTTT	CASSLHRGNTEAFF
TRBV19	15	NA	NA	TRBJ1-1	TGTGCCAGTAGTATATCCCCGTCCTCACAGGGAACGGGTTTCTTT	CASSISPSSQGTGFF
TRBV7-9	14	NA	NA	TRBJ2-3	TGTGCCAGCAGCCCACCGGGTGTAACAGATACGCAGTATTTT	CASSPPGVTDTQYF
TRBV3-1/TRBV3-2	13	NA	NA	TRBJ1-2	TGTGCCAGCAGCCAAGCCCAGGGCGGTGGCTACACCTTC	CASSQAQGGGYTF
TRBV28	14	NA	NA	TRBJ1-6	TGTGCCAGCAGTCCAGGACACTATAATTCACCCCTCCACTTT	CASSPGHYNSPLHF
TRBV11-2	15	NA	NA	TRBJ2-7	TGTGCCAGCAGCTTAGGGGCCGGCAGTCGGTACGAGCAGTACTTC	CASSLGAGSRYEQYF
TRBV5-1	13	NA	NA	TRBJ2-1	TGCGCCAGCAGCTTGGAGCTAGCAGTAGTGCAGTTCTTC	CASSLELAVVQFF
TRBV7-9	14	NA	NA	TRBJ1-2	TGTGCCAGCAGCTTAGGCACAGGACCCTATGGCTACACCTTC	CASSLGTGPYGYTF
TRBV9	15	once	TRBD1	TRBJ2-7	TGTGCCAGCAGCGTAGGGGACAGATCCCCCTACGAGCAGTACTTC	CASSVGDRSPYEQYF
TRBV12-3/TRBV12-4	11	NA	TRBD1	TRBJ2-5	TGTGCCAGCAGCCTCCGGGACAGGGAGTACTTC	CASSLRDREYF
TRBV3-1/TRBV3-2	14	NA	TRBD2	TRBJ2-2	TGTGCCAGCACCAGGACTAGCGTAAGCGGGGAGCTGTTTTTT	CASTRTSVSGELFF
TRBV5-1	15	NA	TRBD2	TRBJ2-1	TGCGCCAGCAGTTCCGGGACTAGCGGCTACAATGAGCAGTTCTTC	CASSSGTSGYNEQFF
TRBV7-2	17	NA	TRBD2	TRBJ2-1	TGTGCCAGCAGCTTAGGATGGTCGGGGGGGTCTGACAATGAGCAGTTCTTC	CASSLGWSGGSDNEQFF
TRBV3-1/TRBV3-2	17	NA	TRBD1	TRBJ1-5	TGTGCCAGCAGCCAAGATAGAGGGGACAGATACAATCAGCCCCAGCATTTT	CASSQDRGDRYNQPQHF
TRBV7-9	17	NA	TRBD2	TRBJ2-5	TGTGCCAGCAGCTTCCTCCCCGGGGGGGAACCTCAAGAGACCCAGTACTTC	CASSFLPGGEPQETQYF
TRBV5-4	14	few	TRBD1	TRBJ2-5	TGTGCCAGCAGAAAGGACAGGGCACAAGAGACCCAGTACTTC	CASRKDRAQETQYF
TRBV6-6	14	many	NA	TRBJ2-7	TGTGCCAGCAGTTACGTCCAGGGCCACTACGAGCAGTACTTC	CASSYVQGHYEQYF
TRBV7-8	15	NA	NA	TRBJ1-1	TGTGCCAGCAGCCAGAAAGACTGGAATAATCCGGAAGCTTTCTTT	CASSQKDWNNPEAFF
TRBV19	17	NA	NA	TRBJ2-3	TGTGCCAGTAGTATAGACTTCCCCCCTCGAGGCACAGATACGCAGTATTTT	CASSIDFPPRGTDTQYF
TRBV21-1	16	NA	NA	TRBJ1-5	TGTGCCAGCAGCCCCCGGGACTCCTATAGCAATCAGCCCCAGCATTTT	CASSPRDSYSNQPQHF
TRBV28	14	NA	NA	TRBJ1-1	TGTGCCAGCTCGTCCGGGACAAAGAACACTGAAGCTTTCTTT	CASSSGTKNTEAFF
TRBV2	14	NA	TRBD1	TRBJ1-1	TGTGCCAGCAGCTGGGACAGGGGGAACACTGAAGCTTTCTTT	CASSWDRGNTEAFF
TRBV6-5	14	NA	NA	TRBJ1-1	TGTGCCAGCAGTAGACAGGACTCCACTACTGAAGCTTTCTTT	CASSRQDSTTEAFF
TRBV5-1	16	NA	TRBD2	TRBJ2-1	TGCGCCAGCAGCTTGGTCGCGGGGGGCTCCTACAATGAGCAGTTCTTC	CASSLVAGGSYNEQFF
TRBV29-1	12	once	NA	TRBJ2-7	TGCAGCGTTGACGACATGGTCGACGAGCAGTACTTC	CSVDDMVDEQYF
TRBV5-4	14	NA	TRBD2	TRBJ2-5	TGTGCCAGCAGCCTCGCGGGGGTCCAAGAGACCCAGTACTTC	CASSLAGVQETQYF
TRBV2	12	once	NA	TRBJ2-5	TGTGCCAGCAGTGTCCGTCAAGAGACCCAGTACTTC	CASSVRQETQYF
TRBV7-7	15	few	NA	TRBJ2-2	TGTGCTAGCAGCCCGGGGCGGGGGAACACCGGGGAGCTGTTTTTT	CASSPGRGNTGELFF
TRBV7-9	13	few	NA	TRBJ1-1	TGTGCCAGCAGCTTTTCCGGGAACACTGAAGCTTTCTTT	CASSFSGNTEAFF
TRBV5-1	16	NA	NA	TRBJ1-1	TGCGCCAGCAGCTTGGCGGCAGCTGGAGTAAACACTGAAGCTTTCTTT	CASSLAAAGVNTEAFF
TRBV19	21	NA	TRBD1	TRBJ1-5	TGTGCCAGTAGACGAACCCTGGGACAGGGGGCCCCCGGGTTGAGCAATCAGCCCCAGCATTTT	CASRRTLGQGAPGLSNQPQHF
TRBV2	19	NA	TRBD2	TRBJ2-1	TGTGCCAGCAGCCGAGGGAATGTTATAGGGACTAGCACTAGCGATGAGCAGTTCTTC	CASSRGNVIGTSTSDEQFF
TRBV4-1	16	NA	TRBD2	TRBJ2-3	TGCGCCAGCAGCCAAGGACTAGCGGGGGCCACAGATACGCAGTATTTT	CASSQGLAGATDTQYF
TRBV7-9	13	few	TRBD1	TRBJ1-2	TGTGCCAGCAGCTCGGGACAGGGGAATGGCTACACCTTC	CASSSGQGNGYTF
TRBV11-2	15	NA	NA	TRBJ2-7	TGTGCCAGCAGCTTAGACAGGGTCTCCTCCTACGAGCAGTACTTC	CASSLDRVSSYEQYF
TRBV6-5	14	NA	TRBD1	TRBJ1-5	TGTGCCAGCACGGGACAGGGTCGAGGGCAGCCCCAGCATTTT	CASTGQGRGQPQHF
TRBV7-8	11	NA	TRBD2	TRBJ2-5	TGTGCCAGCAGCTTCCGGGACTACATATACTTC	CASSFRDYIYF
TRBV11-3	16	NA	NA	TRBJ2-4	TGTGCCAGCAGCTTAGGGGGTAGCGGTAACAAAAACATTCAGTACTTC	CASSLGGSGNKNIQYF
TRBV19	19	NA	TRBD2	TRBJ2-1	TGTGCCAGTGGTTCCCTAGCGGGAGGCCCTACTAGCTCCTACAATGAGCAGTTCTTC	CASGSLAGGPTSSYNEQFF
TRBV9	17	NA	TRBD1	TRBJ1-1	TGTGCCAGCAGCGTAGAGGGGAACAGGGGAGTGAACACTGAAGCTTTCTTT	CASSVEGNRGVNTEAFF
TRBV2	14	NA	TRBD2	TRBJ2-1	TGTGCCAGCAGGTGGACTAGCGGATACAATGAGCAGTTCTTC	CASRWTSGYNEQFF
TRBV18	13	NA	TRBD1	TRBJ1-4	TGTGCCAGCTCAGTGGGACAGAATGAAAAACTGTTTTTT	CASSVGQNEKLFF
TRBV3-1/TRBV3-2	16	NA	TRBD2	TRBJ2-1	TGTGCCAGCAGCCAAGCCGGACTAGCGGGATACAATGAGCAGTTCTTC	CASSQAGLAGYNEQFF
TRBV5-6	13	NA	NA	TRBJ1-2	TGTGCCAGCAGCTTGGACAGAAACTATGGCTACACCTTC	CASSLDRNYGYTF
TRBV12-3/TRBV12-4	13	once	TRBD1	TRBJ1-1	TGTGCCAGCAGCCAGGGACAGACGACTGAAGCTTTCTTT	CASSQGQTTEAFF
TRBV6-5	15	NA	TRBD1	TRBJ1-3	TGTGCCAGCAGTTACGCCCGGGACAGGGAGGACACCATATATTTT	CASSYARDREDTIYF
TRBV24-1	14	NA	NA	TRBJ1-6	TGTGCCACCAGTGAGCCAGGATCCAATTCACCCCTCCACTTT	CATSEPGSNSPLHF